This T cell receptor (beta chain) was profiled in a study of human T cells and chemical hapten exposure. Of note for this clonotype: Its antigen is still unknown.

This CDR3 spans 13 amino acids. Trimming left V 9 bases short and J 5 bases short, with 17 bases between. Germline CDR1 SGHDT, CDR2 YYEEEE. Study outcomes and limitations: Healthy people's immune response may differ from that of the donors, who had alopecia. Expanded TCR sets contained significantly more large CDR3 similarity clusters than controls.

Documented time point: patch test 2, 6 weeks after DPC sensitization. As to treatment: therapeutic diphenylcyclopropenone sensitization with weekly scalp DPC. In every case, blood was obtained before the patch test was applied. As the library was built, unique molecular identifiers were attached to individual cDNA molecules. Via MiXCR, TCRdb re-called the RACE reads, giving one row per CDR3 protein. Among approximately 90,000 distinct CDR3 sequences listed, approximately 11% were seen once. This TCR was sampled from a man in his forties or fifties with alopecia areata. Some clones in this sample may be carry-over from other donors' samples. The sample was whole blood, taken in connection with sensitization to the hapten diphenylcyclopropenone (DPC). This chain links TRBV5-6 with TRBJ1-1; D gene ambiguous. The CDR3 DNA sequence: TGTGCCACTACACCTTCCGGAGGGACTGAAGCTTTCTTT. Translated, it gives CATTPSGGTEAFF.